The T cell receptor beta chain described here comes from a study of OX40 agonist ivuxolimab in advanced cancers. Background on the study: Age averaged around 54 years (range roughly 23 to 90), and 82.7% were male. Study-wide results and limits: With doses of 0.1 to 3.0 mg/kg, CD4+ and CD8+ blood T cells had undergone clonal expansion by week 6.

Trimming removed 4 bases at V and 0 bases at J, with 11 bases between. Germline loops: CDR1 SGHTA, CDR2 FQGNSA. The CDR3 is made up of 15 amino acids. Autoimmune disease history or systemic immunosuppression barred patients. Using immunoSEQ multiplex PCR, the repertoire was profiled, and TCRdb retains in-frame clones only, with some absent. The sample consists of 65,000 to 70,000 clones, about nine tenths of them appearing once. This clone came up once. The antigen is unknown. The TCR originated in an adult with an advanced solid tumor such as melanoma, head and neck, liver or kidney cancer. The chain uses TRBV7-2 and TRBJ2-3, with a tentative D call TRBD2 (5 bases). The input for sequencing was CD4+ or CD8+ T cells sorted from blood, taken in a trial of the OX40 agonist ivuxolimab. In DNA form, the CDR3 reads TGTGCCAGCAGCTCTAGCTCTCTTAGCACAGATACGCAGTATTTT. Its protein product is CASSSSSLSTDTQYF.